A single sample gave rise to the 28 T cell receptor beta chains below, sequenced in a study of blood T cell repertoires in COVID-19. This table comes from immunoSEQ multiplex PCR, and its TCRdb copy is limited to in-frame clones, with some not included. The data contain about 170,000 clones, approximately 80% of them singletons. Sequencing was done on a sample of peripheral blood. These TCRs come from a woman in her fifties or sixties with acute or convalescent COVID-19.

The rearrangement joins TRBV6-5 to TRBJ1-1, with TRBD1 identical over 7 bases. The trim removed 6 bases at V and 1 base at J, leaving 8 bases unmatched. The CDR3 totals 15 residues. Germline V CDR1 and CDR2: MNHEY, SVGAGI. The CDR3, as DNA: TGTGCCAGCAGCCGAACAGGGGCCCAGAACACTGAAGCTTTCTTT. Translated, it gives CASSRTGAQNTEAFF.

The rearrangement links TRBV9 to TRBJ2-6, with D tentatively TRBD1 (5 bases). Trimming pared 2 bases from V and 0 bases from J, leaving 12 bases between. The germline V gene has CDR1 SGDLS and CDR2 YYNGEE. The CDR3 covers 17 residues. The chain's CDR3 is CASSVGQFVSGANVLTF. The CDR3 nucleotides read TGTGCCAGCAGCGTTGGACAATTCGTCTCTGGGGCCAACGTCCTGACTTTC.

This chain connects TRBV7-3 to TRBJ1-1; 7 bases align to TRBD1. With 4 bases clipped from V and 3 bases from J, the junction kept 8 bases outside the gene matches. CDR1 is SGHTA, CDR2 FQGTGA, per germline. The CDR3 length is 15 residues. CDR3 sequence reads: CASSSRGRGDTEAFF. In DNA form, the CDR3 reads TGTGCCAGCAGCTCGAGGGGGCGCGGGGACACTGAAGCTTTCTTT.

The chain recombines TRBV5-6 with TRBJ1-2, with 8 bases identical to TRBD1. V dropped 2 bases and J dropped 3; count of bases not matched to a gene: 6. This CDR3 comprises 15 residues. CDR1 is SGHDT, CDR2 YYEEEE, per germline. The CDR3 DNA sequence: TGTGCCAGCAGCTTATGGACAGGGTGGGACTATGGCTACACCTTC. Residues: CASSLWTGWDYGYTF.

CDR3 protein: CASSLVGGAAHEQYF. The CDR3, as DNA: TGCGCCAGCAGCTTGGTTGGGGGGGCCGCGCACGAGCAGTACTTC. V is TRBV5-1 and J is TRBJ2-7, with D possibly TRBD2 on 7 matching bases. Germline CDR1 SGHRS, CDR2 YFSETQ. Trimming cost V 0 bases and J 5 bases, with 15 bases left between them. This CDR3 is built from 15 residues.

V gene TRBV3-1 (or the pseudogene TRBV3-2) combines with J gene TRBJ2-7, with TRBD2 as a possible D gene (6 bases). Germline CDR1 reads LGHDT; CDR2 reads YNNKEL (reference sequence). This CDR3 comprises 13 residues. Deletions cut 3 bases from V and 3 bases from J, with 9 bases between. CDR3 region: CASSQEGNYEQYF. Here the CDR3 DNA reads TGTGCCAGCAGCCAGGAGGGGAACTACGAGCAGTACTTC.

The V and J genes are TRBV27 and TRBJ2-1; 8 bases are a match to TRBD2. This CDR3 region has 15 residues. With V trimmed by 2 bases and J by 7 bases, 7 bases remained unmatched. Germline CDR1 and CDR2: MNHEY and SMNVEV (reference sequence). CDR3 amino acids: CASSLRTGGPNEQFF. CDR3 coding DNA: TGTGCCAGCAGTTTAAGAACGGGGGGGCCAAATGAGCAGTTCTTC.

This chain joins TRBV28 and TRBJ2-7; 9 bases line up with TRBD1. Germline V CDR1 and CDR2: MDHEN, SYDVKM. The V gene end was trimmed by 5 bases and the J gene end by 3 bases; junction bases not matched to a gene: 11. The CDR3 is 16 amino acids. The CDR3 region is CASSIPTGTGLYEQYF. CDR3 nucleotide sequence: TGTGCCAGCAGTATACCTACCGGGACAGGGCTCTACGAGCAGTACTTC.

The chain carries TRBV6-5 and TRBJ1-3; no clear D gene. Trimming removed 8 bases from V and 2 bases from J, with 13 bases in between. Germline lookup yields CDR1 MNHEY and CDR2 SVGAGI. The CDR3 runs 14 residues. CDR3 protein: CASLPGSPGNTIYF. DNA for the CDR3: TGTGCCAGCCTGCCTGGCAGTCCTGGAAACACCATATATTTT.

The V gene is TRBV5-6, the J gene TRBJ2-1; the match to TRBD2 covers 11 bases. There are 15 residues in the CDR3. With 4 bases clipped from V and 6 bases from J, the junction kept 6 bases outside the gene matches. CDR1 SGHDT and CDR2 YYEEEE come from the germline V gene. This CDR3 is CASSKTSGVANEQFF. CDR3 in DNA: TGTGCCAGCAGCAAGACTAGCGGGGTGGCCAATGAGCAGTTCTTC.

The chain carries TRBV7-2 and TRBJ1-3; D not resolved. The CDR3 runs 13 residues. The V gene's germline CDR1 is SGHTA and CDR2 FQGNSA. Trimming pared 5 bases from V and 4 bases from J, leaving 9 bases between. The CDR3 protein is CASSRPGGNTIYF. The CDR3 DNA reads as TGTGCCAGCAGCCGCCCGGGGGGAAACACCATATATTTT.

As DNA, the CDR3 is TGCGCCAGCAGCTTGGGGCGACAGGGAGACGTCTATGGCTACACCTTC. This codes for CASSLGRQGDVYGYTF. The chain links TRBV5-1 to TRBJ1-2; TRBD1 matches at 7 bases. The germline gives CDR1 SGHRS, CDR2 YFSETQ. Trimming removed 0 bases from V and 4 bases from J; junction bases left unmatched: 9. The CDR3 consists of 16 residues.

This clone came up a few times. The CDR3 loop is CASSPRERRGAYGYTF. The CDR3 region has the DNA TGTGCCAGCTCACCACGTGAGCGACGGGGGGCTTATGGCTACACCTTC. The chain recombines TRBV18 with TRBJ1-2, with D possibly TRBD1 on 6 matching bases. This CDR3 has 16 residues. Between the trimmed V and J ends, which lost 1 base and 5 bases, there was a span of 17 bases. Germline V lookup: CDR1 KGHSH, CDR2 LQKENI.

In DNA form, the CDR3 reads TGTGCCAGCAGCGTAGATGGACAGGAGAATCAGCCCCAGCATTTT. It is translated as CASSVDGQENQPQHF. The J gene is TRBJ1-5, the V gene TRBV9, with TRBD1 matching over 7 bases. Germline CDR1 SGDLS, CDR2 YYNGEE. V lost 0 bases, J lost 4 bases, and 4 bases stayed unmatched. CDR3 size: 15 residues.

The chain couples TRBV7-2 to TRBJ1-1; the D gene is possibly TRBD1 (6 bases). This CDR3 is built from 14 residues. The germline gives CDR1 SGHTA, CDR2 FQGNSA. V gave up 4 bases and J gave up 4 bases, with 13 bases separating them. CDR3 bases: TGTGCCAGCAGCTCTAAACAGGGAACCACTGAAGCTTTCTTT. It codes for CASSSKQGTTEAFF.

The chain uses TRBV7-2 and TRBJ2-2, with a tentative D call TRBD2 (6 bases). Germline V gene sequence: CDR1 SGHTA, CDR2 FQGNSA. The V gene lost 5 bases and the J gene lost 5 bases, with 12 bases spanning the gap. The CDR3 runs 14 residues. This chain's CDR3 is CASSPLALTGELFF. The CDR3 nucleotides read TGTGCCAGCAGCCCCCTAGCGCTAACCGGGGAGCTGTTTTTT.

The genes are TRBV29-1 and TRBJ2-6; 10 bases are a match to TRBD1. The CDR3 totals 16 residues. Trimming removed 7 bases from V and 0 bases from J; junction bases left unmatched: 6. Germline CDR1 reads SQVTM; CDR2 reads ANQGSEA. The DNA for the CDR3 is TGCAGCGCTGGGGACAGGGGAATCTCTGGGGCCAACGTCCTGACTTTC. Translated: CSAGDRGISGANVLTF.

The J gene is TRBJ1-5, the V gene TRBV19; 9 bases match TRBD1. V dropped 9 bases and J dropped 5; count of bases not matched to a gene: 8. CDR3 length equals 14 residues. Per the germline V gene, CDR1 is LNHDA and CDR2 is SQIVND (reference sequence). The CDR3 DNA reads TGTGCCAGCCAAAGGGGACAGGGCTATCAGCCCCAGCATTTT. It translates to CASQRGQGYQPQHF. The variable domain in full, completed from reference TRBV19 and TRBJ1-5, reads DGGITQSPKYLFRKEGQNVTLSCEQNLNHDAMYWYRQDPGQGLRLIYYSQIVNDFQKGDIAEGYSVSREKKESFPLTVTSAQKNPTAFYLCASQRGQGYQPQHFGDGTRLSIL.

This chain uses TRBV9 with TRBJ1-3; 7 bases are shared with TRBD1. The CDR3 extends over 15 amino acids. J lost 3 bases, V lost 5 bases, and 8 bases had no gene match. Germline V gives CDR1 SGDLS, CDR2 YYNGEE. The CDR3 loop is CASRPQGKGGNTIYF. The CDR3 DNA reads as TGTGCCAGCAGGCCACAGGGGAAGGGTGGAAACACCATATATTTT. Looking up the rest from reference TRBV9 and TRBJ1-3 gives the full variable domain: DSGVTQTPKHLITATGQRVTLRCSPRSGDLSVYWYQQSLDQGLQFLIQYYNGEERAKGNILERFSAQQFPDLHSELNLSSLELGDSALYFCASRPQGKGGNTIYFGEGSWLTVV.

The chain links TRBV5-8 to TRBJ2-3; D is perhaps TRBD2 (7 bases). This CDR3 has 14 residues. Germline values: CDR1 SGHTS, CDR2 YDEGEE. The V end was cut by 4 bases, the J end by 4 bases, with 13 bases between. The CDR3 protein is CASSPWGGPDTQYF. In DNA, the CDR3 is TGTGCCAGCAGCCCGTGGGGGGGCCCAGATACGCAGTATTTT.

This chain links TRBV18 with TRBJ1-3; D is unclear. With 4 bases removed from V and 0 bases from J, the gap between germline ends came to 7 bases. The CDR3 covers 14 residues. Germline CDR1 is KGHSH and CDR2 is LQKENI. Here the CDR3 DNA reads TGTGCCAGCTCACACACCAACTCTGGAAACACCATATATTTT. This gives the protein CASSHTNSGNTIYF.

This chain joins TRBV19 and TRBJ1-2; possibly TRBD1 for D (5 bases). The ends were cut back, 6 bases at V and 4 bases at J, with 18 bases in the middle. CDR3 length: 15 amino acids. The germline V gene encodes CDR1 LNHDA and CDR2 SQIVND (reference sequence). CDR3 in amino acids: CASSPLSGGFYGYTF. The CDR3 nucleotides are TGTGCCAGTAGCCCATTGTCGGGGGGATTCTATGGCTACACCTTC.

V gene TRBV6-2 or TRBV6-3 combines with J gene TRBJ2-7; D is possibly TRBD2 (6 bases). Trimming took 2 bases from V and 2 from J, leaving 22 bases between them. The V gene's germline CDR1 is MNHEY and CDR2 SVGEGT. The CDR3 is made up of 18 amino acids. CDR3 protein: CASSYPKSTGTLAYEQYF. The CDR3 region has the DNA TGTGCCAGCAGTTACCCGAAGTCGACCGGGACTTTAGCCTACGAGCAGTACTTC.

V and J are TRBV6-2 or TRBV6-3 and TRBJ2-1; 10 nucleotides line up with TRBD1. The junction had 10 bases not matched to a gene; V was cut back by 6 bases and J by 5 bases. This CDR3 is 16 amino acids long. The germline V gene has CDR1 MNHEY and CDR2 SVGEGT. Written as DNA, the CDR3 is TGTGCCAGCAGCAGACCACGGGACAGGGGCAACAATGAGCAGTTCTTC. The encoded protein is CASSRPRDRGNNEQFF.

This clone showed up just a few times. This sequence joins TRBV6-2 or TRBV6-3 and TRBJ1-1, with D tentatively TRBD1 (5 bases). Trimming shortened V by 6 bases and J by 2 bases, and 10 bases separated the two germline ends. CDR3 length: 13 amino acids. Germline V gives CDR1 MNHEY, CDR2 SVGEGT. The CDR3 bases are TGTGCCAGCAGCCCAAGGGGCAACACTGAAGCTTTCTTT. It is translated as CASSPRGNTEAFF.

This clone was observed a single time. In nucleotides, the CDR3 is TGTGCCAGCCGATGGCCTACGGAGGGCTACACCTTC. Its translation: CASRWPTEGYTF. The V gene is TRBV2, the J gene TRBJ1-2; D ambiguous. Germline CDR1 is SNHLY and CDR2 is FYNNEI. V lost 8 bases and J 8 bases, leaving 15 bases between the germline ends. The CDR3 consists of 12 residues.

This clone has a single count. The J gene is TRBJ2-3, the V gene TRBV7-6; D might be TRBD2 (6 bases). From germline, CDR1 is SGHVS and CDR2 FNYEAQ. The V and J ends lost 5 bases and 0 bases respectively, with 24 bases between them. The CDR3 runs to 19 residues. The CDR3 DNA is TGTGCCAGCAGCCCAGAGTCCCGGCTGTTAGCGGCCAGCACAGATACGCAGTATTTT. Protein: CASSPESRLLAASTDTQYF.

The chain links TRBV5-6 to TRBJ1-5; weak D call: TRBD1 (5 bases). The CDR3 contains 14 residues. Germline CDR1 and CDR2: SGHDT and YYEEEE. Trimming took off 0 bases at V and 3 bases at J, with 7 bases between the two ends. CDR3 region: CASSLGQPNQPQHF. CDR3 coding DNA: TGTGCCAGCAGCTTGGGACAGCCCAATCAGCCCCAGCATTTT.